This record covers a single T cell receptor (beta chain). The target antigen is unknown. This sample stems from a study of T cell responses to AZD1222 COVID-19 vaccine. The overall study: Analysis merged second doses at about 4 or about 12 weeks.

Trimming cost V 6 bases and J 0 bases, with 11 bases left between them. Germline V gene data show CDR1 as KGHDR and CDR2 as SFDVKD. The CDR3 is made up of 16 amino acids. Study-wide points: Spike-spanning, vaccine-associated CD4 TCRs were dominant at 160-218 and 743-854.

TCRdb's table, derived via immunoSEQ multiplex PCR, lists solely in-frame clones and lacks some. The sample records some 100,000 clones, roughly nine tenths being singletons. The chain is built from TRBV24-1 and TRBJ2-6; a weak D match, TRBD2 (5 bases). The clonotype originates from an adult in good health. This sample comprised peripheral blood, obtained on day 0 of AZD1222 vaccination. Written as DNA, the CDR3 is TGTGCCACCAGTCCCGGAGGTACCTCTGGGGCCAACGTCCTGACTTTC. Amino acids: CATSPGGTSGANVLTF.